These 4 T cell receptor beta chains originate from one sample sequenced in a study of early T cells in non-severe SARS-CoV-2 infection (dated by TCRdb to the early 2020s). Library preparation employed 5' RACE. The data were produced on a NextSeq 500. In TCRdb, the public reads were trimmed at Q25 with fastp and aligned with MiXCR, with productive beta chains retained. When rows share a CDR3 protein, they turn into one entry using the most common DNA and genes. The sample profile shows about 77,000 distinct CDR3 sequences; around 9.9% of them were found once. Roughly 5% of the sample is in the top ten clones. Input material: whole blood. These receptors were taken from an adult who was a healthcare worker with PCR-confirmed SARS-CoV-2 infection or an uninfected control (not recorded which).

This clonotype has ten or more counts. The rearrangement links TRBV28 to TRBJ2-7; 11 bases map to TRBD1. The germline gives CDR1 MDHEN, CDR2 SYDVKM. The V segment lost 2 bases and the J segment 3 bases; nucleotides outside the gene matches: 3. This CDR3 comprises 15 residues. CDR3 sequence (DNA): TGTGCCAGCAGTTTAACCGGGACAGGGGGCTACGAGCAGTACTTC. It is translated as CASSLTGTGGYEQYF. The full variable domain, in which reference TRBV28 and TRBJ2-7 provide the parts outside the CDR3, is DVKVTQSSRYLVKRTGEKVFLECVQDMDHENMFWYRQDPGLGLRLIYFSYDVKMKEKGDIPEGYSVSREKKERFSLILESASTNQTSMYLCASSLTGTGGYEQYFGPGTRLTVT.

This clonotype has ten or more counts. The rearrangement links TRBV15 to TRBJ2-7; TRBD2 matches 7 bases. The CDR3 covers 16 residues. J was trimmed by 3 bases and V by 5 bases; bases with no gene match: 13. CDR1 LNHNV and CDR2 YYDKDF come from the germline V gene (reference sequence). Written as DNA, the CDR3 is TGTGCCACCAGCTCTGAAAAAGCGGGATCGGTCTACGAGCAGTACTTC. Its protein is CATSSEKAGSVYEQYF.

This clonotype was seen ten or more times. This sequence joins TRBV27 and TRBJ2-7, with 10 nucleotides matching TRBD2. The CDR3 consists of 13 residues. Germline trimming cut 8 bases from V and 5 bases from J; bases unmatched to any gene: 6. CDR1 and CDR2 (germline): MNHEY, SMNVEV (reference sequence). CDR3 sequence: CASGAGGPHEQYF. CDR3 bases: TGTGCCAGCGGAGCGGGAGGGCCCCACGAGCAGTACTTC.

This clonotype came up a few times. This chain uses TRBV20-1 with TRBJ2-7; D gene ambiguous. The CDR3 has 12 residues. The V gene lost 3 bases and the J gene lost 6 bases, with 12 bases spanning the gap. From germline, CDR1 is DFQATT and CDR2 SNEGSKA (reference sequence). The CDR3 coding sequence is TGCAGTGCTAGGGGCCACGACATCGAGCAGTACTTC. It translates to CSARGHDIEQYF.